This T cell receptor (beta chain) was sequenced during a study of prognosis after radiotherapy for stage I lung cancer. Turning to the study itself: The patients included approximately 14 who had newly diagnosed primary stage I lung tumors, along with 4 to 6 others who had oligometastatic NSCLC after their primary tumor had been surgically resected.

J gave up 10 bases and V 0 bases, and 11 bases lay outside the gene matches. The CDR3 extends over 16 amino acids. Germline CDR1 is MNHNY and CDR2 is SVGAGI (reference sequence). Regarding the study as a whole: Diminished Shannon entropy following stereotactic body radiation therapy characterized patients who developed distant metastases.

This clonotype was seen a single time. Antigen specificity is unknown. A single base separates this from a much larger clone, so it may be a read error. Two-round multiplex PCR amplified TCR beta CDR3 from genomic DNA. Individual primers that were specific to each TRBV and TRBJ gene served in first-round PCR. Universal primers were what the second PCR round used. TCRdb recomputed calls from the multiplex PCR reads with MiXCR, one row per CDR3 protein. The data show approximately 41,000 distinct CDR3 sequences, roughly a quarter seen once. The input for sequencing was PBMCs, taken before or after stereotactic body radiation therapy (not recorded which). The clonotype originates from a donor at least 50 years old with non-small cell lung cancer. The chain recombines TRBV6-6 with TRBJ1-4; TRBD1 matches at 7 bases. The CDR3 bases are TGTGCCAGCAGTTACTCGACGGGACAGAGGCGGGGAAAACTGTTTTTT. This sequence encodes CASSYSTGQRRGKLFF.